The clone carrying this T cell receptor (beta chain) occurred a few times. Its antigen is not identified. Donors were healthy Caucasian individuals from Russia aged roughly 6 to 90. Isolation of PBMCs gave at least 7 million cells per sample. These data originate in a study of blood T cells in healthy people across ages. Study observations and caveats: Researchers report that TCR beta diversity correlated strongly with naive T cell percentage.

Per germline, CDR1 SGHRS and CDR2 YFSETQ. CDR3 length equals 13 residues. V was trimmed by 1 base and J by 5 bases, leaving 9 bases between them. The use of a sample-barcoded 5' primer and a J-beta primer mix characterized a second PCR of roughly 7 to 11 cycles. One entry per CDR3 protein, called by TCRdb with MiXCR from the 5' RACE reads. The sample holds more than 1.4 million distinct CDR3 sequences; approximately 42% are singletons and the top ten take 6.5% to 10%. This receptor was obtained from a woman in her late teens or twenties in good health. The rearrangement joins TRBV5-1 to TRBJ1-1; possible D gene TRBD1, 6 bases. The sequenced sample was blood. CDR3 in amino acids: CASSLITGTEAFF. The CDR3 DNA reads TGCGCCAGCAGCTTGATAACAGGGACTGAAGCTTTCTTT.